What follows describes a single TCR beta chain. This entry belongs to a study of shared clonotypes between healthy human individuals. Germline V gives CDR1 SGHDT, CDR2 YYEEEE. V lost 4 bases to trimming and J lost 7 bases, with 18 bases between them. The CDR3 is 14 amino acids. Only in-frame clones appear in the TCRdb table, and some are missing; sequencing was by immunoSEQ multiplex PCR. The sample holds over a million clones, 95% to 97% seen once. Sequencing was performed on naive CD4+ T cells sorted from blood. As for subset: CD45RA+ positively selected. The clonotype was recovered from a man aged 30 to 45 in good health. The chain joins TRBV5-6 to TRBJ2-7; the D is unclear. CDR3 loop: CASSGRTTGGEQYF. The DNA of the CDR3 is TGTGCCAGCAGCGGACGGACCACGGGTGGGGAGCAGTACTTC.